These T cell receptor beta chains were read from a single sample in a study of blood T cell repertoires in COVID-19. The method was immunoSEQ multiplex PCR; TCRdb's version includes in-frame clones alone and lacks a portion of them. The sample has some 250,000 clones; approximately 80% are singletons. The specimen was peripheral blood. Receptor source: a woman aged 55-75 years with active or convalescent COVID-19. CDR3s include the opening cysteine and the closing phenylalanine or tryptophan. Each record gives: clone size, V gene, D gene, J gene, CDR3 DNA, CDR3 protein. The D gene is left open where the match is weak. Not every row has a clone size; where given, it reads once, few, many or a size class.

>-|TRBV18|-|TRBJ2-1
TGTGCCAGCTCACCACCGGTAGCGGCTAGCTCCTACAATGAGCAGTTCTTC
CASSPPVAASSYNEQFF
>-|TRBV18|-|TRBJ1-5
TGTGCCAGCTCACCAGGTAGAGCGGGGTACCAACATTTT
CASSPGRAGYQHF
>-|TRBV9|TRBD1|TRBJ2-1
TGTGCCAGCAGCGTAGAAGGGGGCGGCCCCTACAATGAGCAGTTCTTC
CASSVEGGGPYNEQFF
>-|TRBV4-3|TRBD2|TRBJ2-1
TGCGCCAGCAGCCGATATAGCGGGGGGGCCTTAAATGAGCAGTTCTTC
CASSRYSGGALNEQFF
>-|TRBV2|TRBD2|TRBJ2-3
TGTGCCAGCACCCCCCGGACTAGCGGCACAGATACGCAGTATTTT
CASTPRTSGTDTQYF
>-|TRBV5-6|TRBD2|TRBJ2-1
TGTGCCAGCAGCCCTCCTAGCGGGGCAAAGGATGAGCAGTTCTTC
CASSPPSGAKDEQFF
>few|TRBV5-5|-|TRBJ2-1
TGTGCCAGCAGCTTAAAATCGGGACTTACCTACAATGAGCAGTTCTTC
CASSLKSGLTYNEQFF
>-|TRBV15|-|TRBJ1-4
TGTGGATGGGGACTGCCATGGACCGTTAATGAAAAACTGTTTTTT
CGWGLPWTVNEKLFF
>-|TRBV28|TRBD1|TRBJ1-1
TGTGCCAGCAGTTCCACACGGACAGGGAGGAACACTGAAGCTTTCTTT
CASSSTRTGRNTEAFF
>-|TRBV5-1|-|TRBJ2-4
TGCGCCAGCAGCTTGGGGGGGCTAGCCAAAAACATTCAGTACTTC
CASSLGGLAKNIQYF
>-|TRBV12-3/TRBV12-4|-|TRBJ1-3
TGTGCCAGCAGCCGGGAGTCTGGAAACACCATATATTTT
CASSRESGNTIYF
>-|TRBV7-9|-|TRBJ1-2
TGTGCCAGCAGCTTAGTTGGCTTCAACTATGGCTACACCTTC
CASSLVGFNYGYTF
>-|TRBV6-1|-|TRBJ1-1
TGTGCCAGCAGACCTATCGGAGGGAACACTGAAGCTTTCTTT
CASRPIGGNTEAFF
>once|TRBV21-1|-|TRBJ1-5
TGTGCCAGCAGCACAAAGAACCGACAGCATTCCCCCCTCCGCGGCCAGCCCCAGCATTTT
CASSTKNRQHSPLRGQPQHF
>-|TRBV6-5|TRBD2|TRBJ2-5
TGTGCCAGCAGTTTCCCGGGAGGGAGTGCCCAGTACTTC
CASSFPGGSAQYF
>-|TRBV5-1|-|TRBJ2-7
TGCGCCAGCAATACCGGGACATCAACCTACGAGCAGTACTTC
CASNTGTSTYEQYF
>-|TRBV30|-|TRBJ1-2
TGTGCCTGGAGTGTAAATGGACAGACATATGGCTACACCTTC
CAWSVNGQTYGYTF